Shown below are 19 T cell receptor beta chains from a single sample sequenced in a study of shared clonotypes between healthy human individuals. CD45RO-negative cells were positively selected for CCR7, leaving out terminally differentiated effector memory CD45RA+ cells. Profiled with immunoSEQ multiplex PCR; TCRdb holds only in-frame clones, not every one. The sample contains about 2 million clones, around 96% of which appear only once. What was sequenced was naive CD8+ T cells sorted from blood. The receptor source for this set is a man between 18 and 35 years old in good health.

The DNA for the CDR3 is TGTGCCAGCAGACTAACCCCCGAAGGGTACACTGAAGCTTTCTTT. Protein sequence: CASRLTPEGYTEAFF. This chain connects TRBV7-8 to TRBJ1-1; D is undetermined. Germline-derived CDR1 and CDR2 are SGHVS and FQNEAQ. V was shortened by 6 bases and J by 3 bases, with 17 bases between the two germline ends. The CDR3 loop spans 15 amino acids.

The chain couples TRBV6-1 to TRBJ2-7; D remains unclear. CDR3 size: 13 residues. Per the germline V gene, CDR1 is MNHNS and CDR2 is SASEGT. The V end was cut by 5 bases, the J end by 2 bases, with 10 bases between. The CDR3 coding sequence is TGTGCCAGCAGTTATAGTTTTGCCTACGAGCAGTACTTC. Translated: CASSYSFAYEQYF.

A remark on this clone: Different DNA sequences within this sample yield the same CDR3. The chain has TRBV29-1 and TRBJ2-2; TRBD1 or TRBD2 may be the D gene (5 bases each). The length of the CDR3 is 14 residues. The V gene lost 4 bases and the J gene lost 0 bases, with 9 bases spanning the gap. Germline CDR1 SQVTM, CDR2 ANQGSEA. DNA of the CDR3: TGCAGCGTTGTGGGGACGGCGAACACCGGGGAGCTGTTTTTT. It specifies CSVVGTANTGELFF.

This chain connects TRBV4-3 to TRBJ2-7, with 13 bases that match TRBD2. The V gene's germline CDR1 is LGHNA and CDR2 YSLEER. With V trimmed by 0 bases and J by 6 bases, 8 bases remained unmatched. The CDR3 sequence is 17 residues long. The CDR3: CASSQEKLAGGKGEQYF. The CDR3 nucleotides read TGCGCCAGCAGCCAAGAGAAACTAGCGGGAGGGAAGGGCGAGCAGTACTTC.

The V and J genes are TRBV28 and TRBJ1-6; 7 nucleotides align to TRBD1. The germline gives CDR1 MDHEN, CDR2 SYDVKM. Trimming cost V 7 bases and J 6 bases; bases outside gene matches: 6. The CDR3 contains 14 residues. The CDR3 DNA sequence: TGTGCCAGCACCCTAGGGGACAGTAATTCACCCCTCCACTTT. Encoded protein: CASTLGDSNSPLHF.

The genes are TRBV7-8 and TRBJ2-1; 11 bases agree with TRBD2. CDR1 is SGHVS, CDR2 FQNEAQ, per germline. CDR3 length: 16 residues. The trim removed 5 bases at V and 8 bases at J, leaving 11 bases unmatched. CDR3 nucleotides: TGTGCCAGCAGCCCCATAGCGGGGGGGTTTTGGGATGAGCAGTTCTTC. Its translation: CASSPIAGGFWDEQFF.

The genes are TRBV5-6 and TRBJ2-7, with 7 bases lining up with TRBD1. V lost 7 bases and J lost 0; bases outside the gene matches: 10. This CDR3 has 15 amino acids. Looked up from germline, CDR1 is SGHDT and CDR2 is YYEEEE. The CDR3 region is CASAVDRVSSYEQYF. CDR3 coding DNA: TGTGCCAGCGCGGTCGACAGGGTGTCCTCCTACGAGCAGTACTTC. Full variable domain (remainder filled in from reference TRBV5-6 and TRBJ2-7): DAGVTQSPTHLIKTRGQQVTLRCSPKSGHDTVSWYQQALGQGPQFIFQYYEEEERQRGNFPDRFSGHQFPNYSSELNVNALLLGDSALYLCASAVDRVSSYEQYFGPGTRLTVT.

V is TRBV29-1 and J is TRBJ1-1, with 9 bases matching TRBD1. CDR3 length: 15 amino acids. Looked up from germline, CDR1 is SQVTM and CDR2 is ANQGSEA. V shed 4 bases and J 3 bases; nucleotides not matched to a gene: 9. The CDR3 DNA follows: TGCAGCGTTGTAGTCTGGGACAGGGCAGACACTGAAGCTTTCTTT. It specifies CSVVVWDRADTEAFF. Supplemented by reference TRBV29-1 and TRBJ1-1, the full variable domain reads SAVISQKPSRDICQRGTSLTIQCQVDSQVTMMFWYRQQPGQSLTLIATANQGSEATYESGFVIDKFPISRPNLTFSTLTVSNMSPEDSSIYLCSVVVWDRADTEAFFGQGTRLTVV.

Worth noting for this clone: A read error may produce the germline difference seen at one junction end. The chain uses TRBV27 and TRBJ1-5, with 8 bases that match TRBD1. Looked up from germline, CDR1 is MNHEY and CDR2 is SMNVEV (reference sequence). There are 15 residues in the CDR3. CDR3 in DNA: TGTGCCAGCAGTCTATCAGGACAGGGCGATCAGCCCCAGCATTTT. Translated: CASSLSGQGDQPQHF.

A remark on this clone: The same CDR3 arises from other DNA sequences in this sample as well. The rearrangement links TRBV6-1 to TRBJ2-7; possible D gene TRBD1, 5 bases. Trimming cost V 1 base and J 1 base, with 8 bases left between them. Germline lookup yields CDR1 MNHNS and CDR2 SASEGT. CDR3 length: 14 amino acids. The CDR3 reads CASSEEGSSYEQYF. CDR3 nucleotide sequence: TGTGCCAGCAGTGAAGAGGGGTCTTCCTACGAGCAGTACTTC.

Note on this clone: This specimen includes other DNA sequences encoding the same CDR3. CDR3 sequence reads: CAISESRGTGSTDTQYF. The CDR3 DNA is TGTGCCATCAGTGAGTCGAGGGGGACAGGAAGCACAGATACGCAGTATTTT. This sequence joins TRBV10-3 and TRBJ2-3, with 8 bases identical to TRBD1. The CDR3 length is 17 residues. The junction had 5 bases not matched to a gene; V was cut back by 0 bases and J by 0 bases. Germline V gene sequence: CDR1 ENHRY, CDR2 SYGVKD.

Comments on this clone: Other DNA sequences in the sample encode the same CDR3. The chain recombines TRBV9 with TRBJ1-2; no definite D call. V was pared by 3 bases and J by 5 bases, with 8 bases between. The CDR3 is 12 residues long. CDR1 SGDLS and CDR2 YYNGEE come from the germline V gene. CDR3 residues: CASSGAGYGYTF. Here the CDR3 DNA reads TGTGCCAGCAGCGGGGCAGGTTATGGCTACACCTTC.

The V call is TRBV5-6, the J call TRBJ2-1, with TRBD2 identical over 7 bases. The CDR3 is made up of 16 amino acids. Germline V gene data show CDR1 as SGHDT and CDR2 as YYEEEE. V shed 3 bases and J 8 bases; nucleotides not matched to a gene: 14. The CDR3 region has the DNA TGTGCCAGCAGCTCCAGGGACTATCCGGGTTTGGATGAGCAGTTCTTC. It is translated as CASSSRDYPGLDEQFF. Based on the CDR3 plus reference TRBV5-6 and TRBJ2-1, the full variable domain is DAGVTQSPTHLIKTRGQQVTLRCSPKSGHDTVSWYQQALGQGPQFIFQYYEEEERQRGNFPDRFSGHQFPNYSSELNVNALLLGDSALYLCASSSRDYPGLDEQFFGPGTRLTVL.

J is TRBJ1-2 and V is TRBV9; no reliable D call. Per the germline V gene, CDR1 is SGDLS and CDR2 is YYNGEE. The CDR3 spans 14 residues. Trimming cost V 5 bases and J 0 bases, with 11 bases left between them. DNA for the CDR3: TGTGCCAGCAGTCCCAGCAATCCTAACTATGGCTACACCTTC. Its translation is CASSPSNPNYGYTF. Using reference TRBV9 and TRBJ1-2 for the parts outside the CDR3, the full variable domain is DSGVTQTPKHLITATGQRVTLRCSPRSGDLSVYWYQQSLDQGLQFLIQYYNGEERAKGNILERFSAQQFPDLHSELNLSSLELGDSALYFCASSPSNPNYGYTFGSGTRLTVV.

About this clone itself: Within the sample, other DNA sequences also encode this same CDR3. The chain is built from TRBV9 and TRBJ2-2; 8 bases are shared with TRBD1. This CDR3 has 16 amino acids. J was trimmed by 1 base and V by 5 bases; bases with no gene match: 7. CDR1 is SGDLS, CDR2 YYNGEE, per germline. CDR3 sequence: CASSDPGQGNTGELFF. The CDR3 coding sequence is TGTGCCAGCAGTGATCCCGGACAGGGGAACACCGGGGAGCTGTTTTTT.

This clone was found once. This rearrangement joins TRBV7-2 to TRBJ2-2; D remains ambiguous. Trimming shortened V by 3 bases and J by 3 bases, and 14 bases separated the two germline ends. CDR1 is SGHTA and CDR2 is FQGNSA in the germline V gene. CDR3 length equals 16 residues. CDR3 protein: CASSFGYSRYTGELFF. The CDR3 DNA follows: TGTGCCAGCAGCTTTGGCTACTCCAGGTACACCGGGGAGCTGTTTTTT.

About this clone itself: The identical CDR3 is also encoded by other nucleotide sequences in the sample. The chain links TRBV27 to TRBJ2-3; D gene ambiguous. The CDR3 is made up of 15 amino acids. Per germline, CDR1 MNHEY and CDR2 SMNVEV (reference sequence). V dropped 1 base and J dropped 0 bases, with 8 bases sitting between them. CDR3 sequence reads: CASSLWSGSTDTQYF. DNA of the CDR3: TGTGCCAGCAGTTTATGGTCTGGTAGCACAGATACGCAGTATTTT.

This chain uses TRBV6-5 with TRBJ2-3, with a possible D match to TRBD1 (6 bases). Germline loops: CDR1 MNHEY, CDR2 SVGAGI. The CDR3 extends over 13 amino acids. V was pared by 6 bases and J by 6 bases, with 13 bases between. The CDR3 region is CASSMGAEDTQYF. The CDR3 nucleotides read TGTGCCAGCAGCATGGGGGCGGAGGATACGCAGTATTTT.

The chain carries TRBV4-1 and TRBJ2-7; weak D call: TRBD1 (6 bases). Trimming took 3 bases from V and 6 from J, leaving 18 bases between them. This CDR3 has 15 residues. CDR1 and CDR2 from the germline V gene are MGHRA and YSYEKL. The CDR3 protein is CASSHPPGAVGEQYF. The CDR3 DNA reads TGCGCCAGCAGCCATCCACCAGGGGCAGTTGGCGAGCAGTACTTC.